These T cell receptor beta chains were read from a single sample in a study of blood T cell repertoires in COVID-19. TCRdb's table, derived via immunoSEQ multiplex PCR, lists solely in-frame clones and lacks some. The sample shows tens of thousands of clones, approximately 78% of them seen only once. The specimen was peripheral blood. The receptors were gathered from a human donor in a cohort sampled during active COVID-19. Each CDR3 is given without its conserved first and last residue.

TRBV13	TRBJ1-2	13	ASSLGAGTVYGYT
TRBV4-3	TRBJ1-4	13	ASSPQDRANEKLF
TRBV6-1	TRBJ2-7	11	ASSSGSYYEQY
TRBV19	TRBJ1-1	12	ASSIGGLNTEAF
TRBV7-2	TRBJ2-3	14	ASSLSSGGRTDTQY
TRBV5-8	TRBJ2-3	13	ASSFSGSSTDTQY
TRBV5-6	TRBJ1-5	14	ASSRRDRGRSQPQH
TRBV11-2	TRBJ2-7	16	ASIGQGETSPWSYEQY
TRBV9	TRBJ2-3	14	ASSAPTGGGTDTQY
TRBV7-2	TRBJ2-7	12	ASSLGLAGYEQY
TRBV7-9	TRBJ2-1	9	ASSYTGEQF
TRBV11-3	TRBJ2-3	13	ASSQRGGVADTQY
TRBV24-1	TRBJ1-1	11	ATRLVPQTEAF
TRBV5-1	TRBJ2-7	14	ASSPVPSGAGYEQY
TRBV4-3	TRBJ1-1	13	ASSQEIQLNTEAF
TRBV7-7	TRBJ2-2	13	ASSREAGLGGELF
TRBV7-2	TRBJ2-5	13	ASNPPGLDRETQY
TRBV7-2	TRBJ2-5	14	ASSSRATSGIQTQY
TRBV10-3	TRBJ2-5	13	AISEGPIGGETQY
TRBV4-3	TRBJ2-3	14	ASSQDLAGESDTQY
TRBV7-8	TRBJ1-5	13	ASSPSGTVNQPQH
TRBV9	TRBJ2-7	13	ASSAGGSTGGEQY
TRBV7-2	TRBJ2-5	15	ASSLGGLAGHTGTQY